One sample yielded the 20 T cell receptor beta chains listed below, sequenced in a study of response to subunit inactivated influenza vaccine. TCRdb reprocessed the RT-PCR reads via MiXCR and lists one record per CDR3 protein. Of over 650,000 distinct CDR3 sequences listed, about 18% are singletons. The specimen was PBMCs from blood, collected around 5 days after vaccination. These receptors all stem from a man in his fifties or sixties who received an inactivated influenza vaccine.

This clonotype was recorded many times. The chain combines TRBV6-5 with TRBJ2-3, with 12 bases identical to TRBD2. The germline V gene encodes CDR1 MNHEY and CDR2 SVGAGI. Germline trimming cut 3 bases from V and 8 bases from J; bases unmatched to any gene: 9. The CDR3 is 16 residues long. The CDR3 sequence is CASSYSGLAGKVTQYF. DNA of the CDR3: TGTGCCAGCAGTTATTCCGGACTAGCGGGGAAAGTTACGCAGTATTTT.

This clonotype was seen many times. This chain joins TRBV12-3 or TRBV12-4 and TRBJ2-1; D perhaps matches TRBD2 (6 bases). Trimming removed 6 bases at V and 3 bases at J, with 18 bases between. The CDR3 totals 16 residues. CDR3 loop: CASSPPLGAGYNEQFF. For the CDR3, the DNA is TGTGCCAGCAGCCCCCCTCTTGGAGCGGGCTACAATGAGCAGTTCTTC.

The CDR3 reads CASSSSGALYNEQFF. The CDR3 DNA is TGTGCCAGCAGCTCCTCAGGGGCACTCTACAATGAGCAGTTCTTC. V is TRBV7-8 and J is TRBJ2-1; possibly TRBD1 for D (6 bases). V shed 4 bases and J shed 3 bases, with 13 bases lying between them. This CDR3 is 15 amino acids long. The germline CDR1 and CDR2 sequences are SGHVS and FQNEAQ. The full variable domain, with the rest looked up from reference TRBV7-8 and TRBJ2-1, is GAGVSQSPRYKVAKRGQDVALRCDPISGHVSLFWYQQALGQGPEFLTYFQNEAQLDKSGLPSDRFFAERPEGSVSTLKIQRTQQEDSAVYLCASSSSGALYNEQFFGPGTRLTVL.

This clonotype turned up a few times. The chain recombines TRBV12-3 or TRBV12-4 with TRBJ2-4; D might be TRBD2 (5 bases). CDR3 length: 15 residues. Trimming took off 5 bases at V and 3 bases at J, with 14 bases between the two ends. The CDR3 nucleotides are TGTGCCAGCAGTACACCTAGAGGAGGCAAAAACATTCAGTACTTC. Translation: CASSTPRGGKNIQYF.

The chain joins TRBV21-1 to TRBJ2-1; the table's D call, TRBD1, was not checked against the DNA. TRBV21-1 has pseudogene status. CDR3 length: 15 amino acids. Here the CDR3 DNA reads TGTGCCAGCAGCAAAGGTCGGGGGGTAGGGAATGAGCAGTTCTTC. This translates into CASSKGRGVGNEQFF.

V usage is TRBV28 and J usage is TRBJ1-5; a weak D match, TRBD1 (5 bases). Trimming left V 5 bases short and J 12 bases short, with 11 bases between. CDR3 length equals 11 residues. CDR1 and CDR2 (germline): MDHEN, SYDVKM. The CDR3 DNA is TGTGCCAGCAGTACTCTAGACAGCCAGCATTTT. It codes for CASSTLDSQHF. Drawing the rest from reference TRBV28 and TRBJ1-5, the complete variable domain is DVKVTQSSRYLVKRTGEKVFLECVQDMDHENMFWYRQDPGLGLRLIYFSYDVKMKEKGDIPEGYSVSREKKERFSLILESASTNQTSMYLCASSTLDSQHFGDGTRLSIL.

Remarks on this clonotype: An end of the junction does not agree with germline; a read error may underlie this. The gene calls are TRBV7-8 and TRBJ1-5; D not certain. CDR1 is SGHVS, CDR2 FQNEAQ, per germline. The length of the CDR3 is 12 residues. CDR3 nucleotides: TGTGCCAGCAGCTCCGGCAAACAGCCCCAGCATTTT. It encodes CASSSGKQPQHF.

The rearrangement joins TRBV7-9 to TRBJ1-4; D call uncertain. Trimming took off 5 bases at V and 0 bases at J, with 7 bases between the two ends. Germline V lookup: CDR1 SEHNR, CDR2 FQNEAQ (reference sequence). The CDR3 totals 14 residues. Written as DNA, the CDR3 is TGTGCCAGCAGCCCTACATCAACTAATGAAAAACTGTTTTTT. Amino acid sequence: CASSPTSTNEKLFF.

The rearrangement joins TRBV20-1 to TRBJ2-3, with 9 positions matching TRBD2. Trimming at V came to 2 bases and at J to 1 base, leaving 10 bases not matched to a gene. The CDR3 has 17 residues. Germline CDR1 DFQATT, CDR2 SNEGSKA (reference sequence). The DNA for the CDR3 is TGCAGTGCTAGATCGGCGGTGCTAGCGGGGCGCACAGATACGCAGTATTTT. As protein: CSARSAVLAGRTDTQYF.

This chain connects TRBV4-3 to TRBJ2-1, with D perhaps matching TRBD1 or TRBD2 (5 bases each). The CDR3 runs to 16 residues. The germline V and J ends were trimmed by 3 bases and 3 bases, with 15 bases remaining between them. Germline CDR1 is LGHNA and CDR2 is YSLEER. CDR3 loop: CASSQAEGIRYNEQFF. The DNA of the CDR3 is TGCGCCAGCAGCCAGGCTGAGGGGATACGCTACAATGAGCAGTTCTTC.

The V gene is TRBV4-2, the J gene TRBJ2-7, with 8 bases fitting TRBD2. CDR1 and CDR2 from the germline V gene are LGHNA and YNFKEQ. The CDR3 covers 17 residues. V was clipped by 0 bases and J by 10 bases; unmatched bases: 17. The CDR3 loop is CASSQDLGSGAPGEQYF. The CDR3, as DNA: TGTGCCAGCAGCCAAGATCTGGGTAGCGGGGCACCAGGGGAACAGTACTTC.

This clonotype was picked up a small number of times. CDR3 amino acids: CASSLAATGGFDKNIQYF. The CDR3, as DNA: TGTGCCAGCAGCTTAGCGGCAACAGGGGGCTTTGACAAAAACATTCAGTACTTC. The chain joins TRBV7-2 to TRBJ2-4; 9 nucleotides match TRBD1. The CDR3 sequence is 18 residues long. Trimming took 0 bases from V and 3 from J; bases not matched to a gene: 9. CDR1 and CDR2 from the germline V gene are SGHTA and FQGNSA. Full variable domain (missing parts from reference TRBV7-2 and TRBJ2-4): GAGVSQSPSNKVTEKGKDVELRCDPISGHTALYWYRQSLGQGLEFLIYFQGNSAPDKSGLPSDRFSAERTGGSVSTLTIQRTQQEDSAVYLCASSLAATGGFDKNIQYFGAGTRLSVL.

To note about this clonotype: Being one base from a much bigger clone, this may be a read error. The V gene is TRBV12-3 or TRBV12-4, the J gene TRBJ2-2; D not certain. The CDR3 runs to 14 residues. V was pared by 6 bases and J by 6 bases, with 14 bases between. CDR3 nucleotides: TGTGCCAGCAGGTTAAGATCAGCATCCGGGGAGCTGTTTTTT. Translated: CASRLRSASGELFF.

The chain joins TRBV7-2 to TRBJ2-5; 9 positions agree with TRBD1. Trimming cost V 5 bases and J 4 bases; bases outside gene matches: 8. Germline CDR1 and CDR2: SGHTA and FQGNSA. The CDR3 consists of 15 residues. The CDR3 DNA follows: TGTGCCAGCAGCCAAATAACAGGGGGCGGAGAGACCCAGTACTTC. Translated, it gives CASSQITGGGETQYF.

This clonotype was seen a handful of times. The chain uses TRBV10-3 and TRBJ1-1; tentative D call: TRBD1 (5 bases). CDR1 and CDR2 from the germline V gene are ENHRY and SYGVKD. The ends were cut back, 10 bases at V and 3 bases at J, with 9 bases in the middle. CDR3 length: 11 amino acids. DNA of the CDR3: TGTGCCACTGGGACGGACACTGAAGCTTTCTTT. Its protein is CATGTDTEAFF.

This clonotype was seen at least ten times. V usage is TRBV28 and J usage is TRBJ2-2; 11 nucleotides agree with TRBD2. CDR1 is MDHEN, CDR2 SYDVKM, per germline. Trimming removed 7 bases from V and 3 bases from J; junction bases left unmatched: 4. This CDR3 is built from 15 residues. CDR3 loop: CASNLLAGDTGELFF. The CDR3 DNA reads TGTGCCAGCAACCTACTAGCGGGAGACACCGGGGAGCTGTTTTTT.

In its sample, this clonotype was seen a few times. This rearrangement joins TRBV7-2 to TRBJ2-1; D remains unclear. V lost 5 bases to trimming and J lost 9 bases, with 11 bases between them. Germline V gene lookup returns CDR1 SGHTA and CDR2 FQGNSA. The CDR3 is made up of 12 amino acids. The CDR3 loop is CASSPLWGEQFF. Written as DNA, the CDR3 is TGTGCCAGCAGCCCCTTGTGGGGTGAGCAGTTCTTC. The whole variable domain, remainder taken from reference TRBV7-2 and TRBJ2-1, is GAGVSQSPSNKVTEKGKDVELRCDPISGHTALYWYRQSLGQGLEFLIYFQGNSAPDKSGLPSDRFSAERTGGSVSTLTIQRTQQEDSAVYLCASSPLWGEQFFGPGTRLTVL.

This clonotype was seen more than once but under ten times. CDR3 loop: CSATPGLAASSTDTQYF. The CDR3 DNA reads TGCAGTGCTACTCCGGGACTAGCGGCCAGTAGCACAGATACGCAGTATTTT. V gene TRBV20-1 combines with J gene TRBJ2-3, with 11 bases identical to TRBD2. Germline-derived CDR1 and CDR2 are DFQATT and SNEGSKA (reference sequence). The CDR3 is 17 residues long. Trimming removed 4 bases from V and 0 bases from J; junction bases left unmatched: 9.

Ten or more counts support this clonotype. The rearrangement links TRBV9 to TRBJ2-2, with no clear D. Per germline, CDR1 SGDLS and CDR2 YYNGEE. The CDR3 runs 12 residues. V lost 0 bases to trimming and J lost 6 bases, with 3 bases between them. The CDR3 loop is CASSVVAGELFF. The CDR3 DNA follows: TGTGCCAGCAGCGTAGTTGCCGGGGAGCTGTTTTTT. Full variable domain (remainder filled in from reference TRBV9 and TRBJ2-2): DSGVTQTPKHLITATGQRVTLRCSPRSGDLSVYWYQQSLDQGLQFLIQYYNGEERAKGNILERFSAQQFPDLHSELNLSSLELGDSALYFCASSVVAGELFFGEGSRLTVL.

The J gene is TRBJ2-3, the V gene TRBV14, with a weak D call TRBD2 (5 bases). V lost 1 base and J lost 11, with 10 bases in between. Germline V gives CDR1 SGHDN, CDR2 FVKESK. The length of the CDR3 is 12 residues. The CDR3 DNA reads as TGTGCCAGCAGCCAAGGCGTAGCGATGCAGTATTTT. Amino acids: CASSQGVAMQYF.